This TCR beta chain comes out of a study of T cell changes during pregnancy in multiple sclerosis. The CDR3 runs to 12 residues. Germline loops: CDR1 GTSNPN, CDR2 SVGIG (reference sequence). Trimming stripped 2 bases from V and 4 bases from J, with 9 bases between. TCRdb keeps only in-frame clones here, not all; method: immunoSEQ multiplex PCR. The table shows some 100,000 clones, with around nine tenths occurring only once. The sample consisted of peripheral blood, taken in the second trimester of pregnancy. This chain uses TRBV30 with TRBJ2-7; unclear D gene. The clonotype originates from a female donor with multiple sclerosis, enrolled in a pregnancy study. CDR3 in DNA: TGTGCCTGGAGTCCCTTCAGGTACGAGCAGTACTTC. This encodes CAWSPFRYEQYF. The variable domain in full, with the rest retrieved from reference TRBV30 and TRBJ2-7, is SQTIHQWPATLVQPVGSPLSLECTVEGTSNPNLYWYRQAAGRGLQLLFYSVGIGQISSEVPQNLSASRPQDRQFILSSKKLLLSDSGFYLCAWSPFRYEQYFGPGTRLTVT.